A selection of T cell receptor beta chains follows, all from one sample in a study of CD8+ T cells in alopecia areata. Method: immunoSEQ multiplex PCR; TCRdb's copy keeps in-frame clones and lacks some. The table records roughly 60,000 clones, about 40% of them present only once. The sequencing sample was made of NKG2D-low CD8+ T cells sorted from blood. The receptors come from a human donor with alopecia areata. Each CDR3 is given with its conserved first and last residue. The D gene is left open where the match is weak. Clone sizes are given selectively: once, few, many, or a class where the clone is expanded.

abundance	j_gene	d_gene	v_gene	CDR3aa	CDR3nt
few	TRBJ2-1	TRBD1	TRBV28	CASRGDRGSYNEQFF	TGTGCCAGCAGGGGGGACAGGGGCTCCTACAATGAGCAGTTCTTC
-	TRBJ2-1	-	TRBV4-3	CASSQEDRASSYNEQFF	TGCGCCAGCAGCCAAGAAGATAGGGCTAGCTCCTACAATGAGCAGTTCTTC
-	TRBJ2-7	TRBD2	TRBV30	CAWTSGIEQYF	TGTGCCTGGACTAGCGGGATTGAGCAGTACTTC
-	TRBJ2-7	TRBD1	TRBV27	CASSFLGQGVEYF	TGTGCCAGCAGTTTTTTGGGACAGGGAGTGGAGTACTTC
-	TRBJ1-1	-	TRBV9	CASSDRPSGTEAFF	TGTGCCAGCAGCGATAGGCCTTCGGGCACTGAAGCTTTCTTT
-	TRBJ2-5	-	TRBV7-2	CASSHLPGQETQYF	TGTGCCAGCAGCCACCTTCCAGGCCAAGAGACCCAGTACTTC
-	TRBJ2-7	TRBD1	TRBV5-1	CASSQRTGADEQYF	TGCGCCAGCAGCCAAAGAACAGGGGCGGACGAGCAGTACTTC
-	TRBJ2-7	-	TRBV27	CASSLSYRVKSYEQYF	TGTGCCAGCAGTTTATCCTACAGGGTTAAGTCCTACGAGCAGTACTTC
-	TRBJ2-7	TRBD1	TRBV7-2	CASSRPDRGFEQYF	TGTGCCAGCAGCCGACCGGACAGGGGTTTCGAGCAGTACTTC
-	TRBJ2-1	TRBD1	TRBV27	CASRGQPNNEQFF	TGTGCCAGTCGGGGACAGCCGAACAATGAGCAGTTCTTC
few	TRBJ2-7	-	TRBV7-8	CASSSYYEQYF	TGTGCCAGCAGCTCGTATTACGAGCAGTACTTC
-	TRBJ2-5	-	TRBV5-6	CASSPGPVKTQYF	TGTGCCAGCAGCCCGGGACCCGTGAAGACCCAGTACTTC
-	TRBJ2-3	-	TRBV13	CASSLITDTQYF	TGTGCCAGCAGCTTAATTACAGATACGCAGTATTTT
-	TRBJ1-2	-	TRBV7-8	CASSSGVSYGYTF	TGTGCCAGCAGCTCGGGGGTTTCCTATGGCTACACCTTC
-	TRBJ2-7	-	TRBV29-1	CSVDAASGEQYF	TGCAGCGTTGATGCGGCCTCGGGGGAGCAGTACTTC
-	TRBJ2-5	TRBD2	TRBV2	CASSEARRAGGQETQYF	TGTGCCAGCAGTGAAGCGCGACGGGCGGGGGGGCAAGAGACCCAGTACTTC
few	TRBJ2-5	-	TRBV20-1	CSARRESQYF	TGCAGTGCTAGACGGGAGTCCCAGTACTTC
-	TRBJ1-2	-	TRBV4-1	CASSPGPNRANYGYTF	TGCGCCAGCAGCCCCGGCCCTAACAGGGCTAACTATGGCTACACCTTC
-	TRBJ1-1	-	TRBV7-2	CASSPLYTANTEAFF	TGTGCCAGCAGCCCTCTTTACACAGCGAACACTGAAGCTTTCTTT
-	TRBJ2-5	-	TRBV27	CASSSGQWETQYF	TGTGCCAGCAGTAGCGGACAGTGGGAGACCCAGTACTTC
-	TRBJ1-1	TRBD1	TRBV4-3	CASSQALTGDTEAFF	TGCGCCAGCAGCCAAGCACTCACAGGGGACACTGAAGCTTTCTTT
few	TRBJ2-7	-	TRBV19	CASSFPGDEQYF	TGTGCCAGTAGTTTCCCAGGGGACGAGCAGTACTTC
-	TRBJ2-2	-	TRBV2	CASIQGGTGELFF	TGTGCCAGTATCCAGGGCGGCACCGGGGAGCTGTTTTTT
-	TRBJ2-1	TRBD2	TRBV9	CASSVAGTSSYNEQFF	TGTGCCAGCAGCGTAGCCGGGACTAGCTCCTACAATGAGCAGTTCTTC
-	TRBJ2-5	TRBD2	TRBV29-1	CSVQEGGETQYF	TGCAGCGTCCAAGAGGGAGGGGAGACCCAGTACTTC
-	TRBJ2-1	TRBD1	TRBV29-1	CSPGWGQGLGSYNEQFF	TGCAGCCCAGGGTGGGGACAGGGTTTAGGATCCTACAATGAGCAGTTCTTC
-	TRBJ2-5	-	TRBV6-1	CASSEGGRGETQYF	TGTGCCAGCAGTGAAGGGGGGCGGGGGGAGACCCAGTACTTC
-	TRBJ2-7	-	TRBV4-1	CASSHALGISYEQYF	TGCGCCAGCAGCCATGCCCTAGGGATTTCCTACGAGCAGTACTTC